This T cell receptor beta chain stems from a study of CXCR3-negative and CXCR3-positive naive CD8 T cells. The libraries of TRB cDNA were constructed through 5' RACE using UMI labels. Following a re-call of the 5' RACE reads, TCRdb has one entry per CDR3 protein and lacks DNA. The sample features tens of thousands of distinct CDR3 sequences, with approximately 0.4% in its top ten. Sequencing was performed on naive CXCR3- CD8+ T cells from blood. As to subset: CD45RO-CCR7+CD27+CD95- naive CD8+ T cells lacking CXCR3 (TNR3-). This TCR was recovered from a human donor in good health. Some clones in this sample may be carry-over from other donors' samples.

The CDR3 region is CASSYSIINPPATYEQYF. The rearrangement joins TRBV6-2 or TRBV6-3 to TRBJ2-7; TCRdb lists TRBD1, though no DNA is available to test this call. CDR3 length equals 18 residues. The germline V gene encodes CDR1 MNHEY and CDR2 SVGEGT.